These 27 T cell receptor beta chains came from one sample sequenced in a study of neoadjuvant anti-PD-1 for oral cavity cancer. Specified time point: after neoadjuvant nivolumab, at surgical resection. The method was immunoSEQ multiplex PCR; TCRdb's version includes in-frame clones alone and lacks a portion of them. The sample holds 37,000 or so clones, about 36% seen once. The sample consisted of tumor tissue, taken after nivolumab (anti-PD-1) treatment. The receptor source for this set is a person aged 40 to 85 with oral cavity squamous cell carcinoma.

V is TRBV9 and J is TRBJ2-1; 10 positions match TRBD2. V gave up 3 bases and J gave up 7 bases; unmatched junction bases: 7. The CDR3 is made up of 15 amino acids. Per the germline V gene, CDR1 is SGDLS and CDR2 is YYNGEE. In nucleotides, the CDR3 is TGTGCCAGCAGCGGAAGCGGGGGGGCCGGGAATGAGCAGTTCTTC. Protein sequence: CASSGSGGAGNEQFF.

The gene calls are TRBV11-2 and TRBJ2-5; D uncertain. Germline-derived CDR1 and CDR2 are SGHAT and FQNNGV. There are 15 residues in the CDR3. Trimming removed 2 bases at V and 0 bases at J, with 10 bases between. The CDR3 loop is CASSLRIGHQETQYF. The CDR3 nucleotides are TGTGCCAGCAGCTTACGGATAGGACACCAAGAGACCCAGTACTTC.

The sample holds a few counts of this clone. The chain has TRBV27 and TRBJ2-7; 8 bases map to TRBD1. After removal of 5 bases from V and 3 bases from J, the junction contained 3 bases not matched to a gene. Germline CDR1 MNHEY, CDR2 SMNVEV (reference sequence). CDR3 length: 13 residues. CDR3 bases: TGTGCCAGCAGTGTTGACAGGGGCTACGAGCAGTACTTC. This encodes CASSVDRGYEQYF.

This rearrangement joins TRBV30 to TRBJ2-5; 10 bases fit TRBD2. This CDR3 comprises 12 residues. CDR1 is GTSNPN, CDR2 SVGIG, per germline (reference sequence). V shed 3 bases and J 7 bases; nucleotides not matched to a gene: 2. CDR3 DNA sequence: TGTGCCTGGAGACGACTAGCGGGGACCCAGTACTTC. It encodes CAWRRLAGTQYF. The entire variable domain, with the rest obtained from reference TRBV30 and TRBJ2-5, is as follows: SQTIHQWPATLVQPVGSPLSLECTVEGTSNPNLYWYRQAAGRGLQLLFYSVGIGQISSEVPQNLSASRPQDRQFILSSKKLLLSDSGFYLCAWRRLAGTQYFGPGTRLLVL.

The chain combines TRBV4-1 with TRBJ2-5, with a weak D call TRBD1 (5 bases). This CDR3 has 15 residues. Germline CDR1 MGHRA, CDR2 YSYEKL. Trimming took 4 bases from V and 1 from J, leaving 13 bases between them. CDR3 loop: CASSPRQTVQETQYF. Written as DNA, the CDR3 is TGCGCCAGCAGCCCACGTCAGACAGTCCAAGAGACCCAGTACTTC.

This clone has a handful of counts. V gene TRBV15 combines with J gene TRBJ2-7; no clear D gene. There are 15 residues in the CDR3. Germline lookup yields CDR1 LNHNV and CDR2 YYDKDF (reference sequence). V gave up 0 bases and J gave up 0 bases, with 9 bases separating them. CDR3 sequence (DNA): TGTGCCACCAGCAGAGATCGGACGCACTCCTACGAGCAGTACTTC. The encoded protein is CATSRDRTHSYEQYF.

The chain links TRBV9 to TRBJ1-2; 10 bases agree with TRBD1. J was trimmed by 7 bases and V by 4 bases; bases with no gene match: 13. The CDR3 is 16 amino acids. In germline, CDR1 is SGDLS, CDR2 YYNGEE. The CDR3 DNA is TGTGCCAGCAGCACCCGGGACAGGGGTCTTATGGGTGGCTACACCTTC. Translated: CASSTRDRGLMGGYTF.

V gene TRBV2 combines with J gene TRBJ2-7; perhaps D is TRBD1 or TRBD2 (5 bases each). The CDR3 loop spans 15 amino acids. V lost 6 bases, J lost 0 bases, and 15 bases lay in between. Germline loops: CDR1 SNHLY, CDR2 FYNNEI. CDR3 nucleotides: TGTGCCAGCAGCTGGGGACCACTTGTCTCCTACGAGCAGTACTTC. Protein sequence: CASSWGPLVSYEQYF.

V is TRBV5-1 and J is TRBJ1-4; no reliable D call. Germline V gives CDR1 SGHRS, CDR2 YFSETQ. CDR3 length: 13 residues. V lost 1 base and J lost 6, with 7 bases in between. The CDR3 sequence: CASSLLGYEKLFF. The CDR3 DNA is TGCGCCAGCAGCTTGCTAGGTTATGAAAAACTGTTTTTT.

The rearrangement links TRBV18 to TRBJ2-5; 11 nucleotides match TRBD1. J was trimmed by 6 bases and V by 3 bases; bases with no gene match: 6. This CDR3 is 15 amino acids long. CDR1 is KGHSH and CDR2 is LQKENI in the germline V gene. The CDR3 DNA is TGTGCCAGCTCACCCGGACAGGGGGCTGAGAAGACCCAGTACTTC. Translation: CASSPGQGAEKTQYF.

This clone was observed a few times. The rearrangement uses TRBV7-9 and TRBJ2-7, with D possibly TRBD1 on 5 matching bases. In germline, CDR1 is SEHNR, CDR2 FQNEAQ (reference sequence). Trimming took 3 bases from V and 2 from J, leaving 5 bases between them. The CDR3 is 12 residues long. As DNA, the CDR3 is TGTGCCAGCAGCTTGGACACCTACGAGCAGTACTTC. Amino acid sequence: CASSLDTYEQYF.

J is TRBJ1-3 and V is TRBV30; D is unresolved. Trimming stripped 0 bases from V and 0 bases from J, with 9 bases between. Germline V gives CDR1 GTSNPN, CDR2 SVGIG (reference sequence). The CDR3 is 15 amino acids. CDR3 in DNA: TGTGCCTGGAGTGTAGGCGTCAGCTCTGGAAACACCATATATTTT. This translates into CAWSVGVSSGNTIYF.

The sample holds many counts of this clone. The V call is TRBV19, the J call TRBJ1-2; D is possibly TRBD1 (6 bases). Deletions cut 10 bases from V and 8 bases from J, with 17 bases between. The germline gives CDR1 LNHDA, CDR2 SQIVND (reference sequence). The CDR3 runs to 12 residues. The CDR3 reads CATRTDRYGYTF. The CDR3 DNA reads as TGTGCCACCCGGACAGACCGCTACGGCTACACCTTC.

This clone was observed a handful of times. The V and J genes are TRBV6-5 and TRBJ1-5; no reliable D call. This CDR3 has 11 amino acids. In germline, CDR1 is MNHEY, CDR2 SVGAGI. V was pared by 2 bases and J by 10 bases, with 6 bases between. CDR3 amino acids: CASSYSPPQHF. The CDR3 DNA sequence: TGTGCCAGCAGTTACAGCCCTCCCCAGCATTTT.

This clone was counted ten times or more. The chain is built from TRBV19 and TRBJ1-5; D gene uncertain. Looked up from germline, CDR1 is LNHDA and CDR2 is SQIVND (reference sequence). V lost 6 bases and J lost 3, with 12 bases in between. The CDR3 has 14 residues. Here the CDR3 reads CASRSGRTNQPQHF. CDR3 DNA sequence: TGTGCCAGTAGAAGTGGGAGGACCAATCAGCCCCAGCATTTT.

The V and J genes are TRBV9 and TRBJ2-7; 8 nucleotides match TRBD1. Germline V gives CDR1 SGDLS, CDR2 YYNGEE. The J segment lost 6 bases and the V segment lost 3 bases, leaving 8 bases of the junction unmatched. This CDR3 spans 14 amino acids. In DNA, the CDR3 is TGTGCCAGCAGCGCCGGGACAGGTAATGGCGAGCAGTACTTC. Amino acids: CASSAGTGNGEQYF.

The CDR3 reads CASSLEAGDTQYF. In DNA, the CDR3 is TGTGCCAGCAGCCTGGAGGCGGGGGATACGCAGTATTTT. V gene TRBV7-3 combines with J gene TRBJ2-3, with a possible D match to TRBD2 (6 bases). Trimming left V 5 bases short and J 6 bases short, with 12 bases between. This CDR3 region has 13 residues. Per germline, CDR1 SGHTA and CDR2 FQGTGA.

V and J are TRBV5-1 and TRBJ2-7; 7 bases line up with TRBD1. The CDR3 consists of 16 residues. The trim removed 4 bases at V and 0 bases at J, leaving 10 bases unmatched. Germline V gene sequence: CDR1 SGHRS, CDR2 YFSETQ. The DNA for the CDR3 is TGCGCCAGCAGCGTTGATAAGGGACAGCTCTCCTACGAGCAGTACTTC. It translates to CASSVDKGQLSYEQYF.

The chain couples TRBV6-1 to TRBJ2-3, with D possibly being TRBD2 (6 bases). V lost 6 bases and J lost 1, with 14 bases in between. The germline gives CDR1 MNHNS, CDR2 SASEGT. This CDR3 contains 15 residues. The CDR3 DNA reads TGTGCCAGCAGACAAGGGACTGTCGGCACAGATACGCAGTATTTT. Its protein is CASRQGTVGTDTQYF.

This clone was counted at least ten times. The chain is built from TRBV2 and TRBJ2-3; 7 bases are a match to TRBD1. The CDR3 has 17 amino acids. The germline CDR1 and CDR2 sequences are SNHLY and FYNNEI. Germline trimming cut 6 bases from V and 4 bases from J; bases unmatched to any gene: 16. The CDR3 protein is CASRENWDSKSSDTQYF. In DNA form, the CDR3 reads TGTGCCAGCAGGGAAAATTGGGACAGTAAGTCTTCAGATACGCAGTATTTT.

This clone was observed a handful of times. The chain combines TRBV9 with TRBJ1-5; D remains ambiguous. The CDR3 spans 14 residues. Trimming cost V 0 bases and J 6 bases, with 10 bases left between them. The V gene's germline CDR1 is SGDLS and CDR2 YYNGEE. The CDR3 loop is CASSVGRVSQPQHF. As DNA, the CDR3 is TGTGCCAGCAGCGTAGGACGGGTTAGTCAGCCCCAGCATTTT.

The chain links TRBV30 to TRBJ2-7, with 9 bases that match TRBD2. Germline CDR1 reads GTSNPN; CDR2 reads SVGIG (reference sequence). V was clipped by 0 bases and J by 2 bases; unmatched bases: 11. The CDR3 has 17 residues. CDR3 region: CAWSVWVPQRGAYEQYF. CDR3 nucleotide sequence: TGTGCCTGGAGTGTATGGGTCCCCCAGCGGGGGGCCTACGAGCAGTACTTC.

The chain is built from TRBV11-1 and TRBJ2-3; D uncertain. Trimming stripped 3 bases from V and 0 bases from J, with 4 bases between. This CDR3 is built from 13 residues. Germline CDR1 is SGHAT and CDR2 is FQDESV (reference sequence). The CDR3 DNA sequence: TGTGCCAGCAGCTTTTCTAGCACAGATACGCAGTATTTT. This gives the protein CASSFSSTDTQYF.

The chain's CDR3 is CASSQLRDFPYNEQFF. The DNA for the CDR3 is TGCGCCAGCAGCCAACTTCGGGACTTCCCCTACAATGAGCAGTTCTTC. This sequence joins TRBV4-3 and TRBJ2-1; possible D gene TRBD2, 6 bases. The V end was cut by 2 bases, the J end by 2 bases, with 13 bases between. This CDR3 spans 16 amino acids. Germline-derived CDR1 and CDR2 are LGHNA and YSLEER.

The rearrangement joins TRBV2 to TRBJ1-1, with D perhaps matching TRBD1 (5 bases). V lost 11 bases to trimming and J lost 4 bases, with 11 bases between them. Germline V CDR1 and CDR2: SNHLY, FYNNEI. CDR3 length: 11 residues. CDR3 loop: CAGVRATEAFF. CDR3 in DNA: TGTGCCGGTGTCAGGGCCACTGAAGCTTTCTTT.

This clone was observed a handful of times. CDR3 in DNA: TGCGCCAGCAGTCACCCCGAACTCAACAGGGGGCGATCCGCCACGGGCTATGGCTACACCTTC. It yields the protein CASSHPELNRGRSATGYGYTF. The chain carries TRBV23-1 and TRBJ1-2; TRBD1 agrees at 9 bases. TRBV23-1 belongs to the ORF category, with a function that is uncertain. V trimming: 3 bases; J trimming: 4 bases; junction bases outside the gene matches: 24. The CDR3 spans 21 residues.

This clone occurred once. The V and J genes are TRBV2 and TRBJ1-4; D unresolved. Trimming pared 11 bases from V and 8 bases from J, leaving 15 bases between. The CDR3 consists of 12 residues. From germline, CDR1 is SNHLY and CDR2 FYNNEI. The CDR3 DNA reads as TGTGCCCTCCGAGAGGGTGAAGAAAAACTGTTTTTT. Its protein is CALREGEEKLFF.